This TCR beta chain was captured in a study of tumor-infiltrating lymphocytes in primary liver carcinoma. Study at large: Staged T1-T3 N0M0, the tumors had sizes that ranged from roughly 4 to 10 cm across.

Study-level findings and limits: Pairs comparing tumor with adjacent tissue or blood overlapped less than pairs drawn from tumor regions.

It was from roughly 20-30 mg of unsorted bulk tissue that RNA and DNA were co-extracted. TCR beta cDNA was reverse-transcribed from around 0.55 ug of total RNA. The reaction used a constant-region primer and ProtoScript II reverse transcriptase. Nested multiplex PCR, run for three rounds with slightly modified ARM-PCR, yielded TCR beta libraries. In the first two PCR rounds, TRBV1-TRBV30 forward primers were paired with a C-beta reverse primer, and each round lasted approximately 10 cycles. TCRdb redid the calling of the multiplex PCR reads with MiXCR, one entry per CDR3 protein. The top ten clones hold about a sixth of a sample with some 180,000 distinct CDR3 sequences, around 85% of them seen once. To note about this clonotype: Antigen: not known. The final CDR3 position lacks the conserved phenylalanine or tryptophan, pointing to a likely read error.

Germline V gives CDR1 LGHNA, CDR2 YNFKEQ. There are 15 residues in the CDR3. Sequencing used tumor tissue from primary liver carcinoma. The chain combines TRBV4-2 with TRBJ2-5; D gene unclear. The TCR originated in a middle-aged man with primary liver carcinoma and hepatitis B virus infection. The CDR3 loop reads CANSQDLGSVETQYT. CDR3 nucleotide sequence: TGTGCCAACAGCCAAGACCTGGGATCGGTGGAGACCCAGTACACG.